The sample holds a few counts of the clone carrying this TCR beta chain. The antigen remains undetermined. The assay that was used to sequence DNA from cultured CD4+ T cells was the Oncomine TCR Beta short-read assay. Each CDR3 protein is one row after TCRdb ran MiXCR on the PCR reads. The sample records over 10,000 distinct CDR3 sequences, approximately 57% being singletons. Documented treatment: roughly 10-day PBMC culture with coronavirus spike peptide pools or control peptides (ViraFEST assay). This record comes from a study of vaccination and CD4 T cells after COVID-19. Trimming removed 0 bases at V and 4 bases at J, with 14 bases between. Looked up from germline, CDR1 is DFQATT and CDR2 is SNEGSKA (reference sequence). This CDR3 contains 15 residues.

The receptor's source is a human donor who had recovered from COVID-19. The source material was CD4+ T cells from blood, cultured in vitro. V is TRBV20-1 and J is TRBJ2-3; perhaps D is TRBD1 or TRBD2 (5 bases each). The CDR3, as DNA: TGCAGTGCTAGAGACCAGGGACGGAGGTCAGATACGCAGTATTTT. Translated, it gives CSARDQGRRSDTQYF.